What follows is one TCR beta chain and its context. The antigen is not known. Some clones are missing from TCRdb's copy, which holds only in-frame ones; the method was immunoSEQ multiplex PCR. The repertoire holds approximately 350,000 clones, with roughly two thirds as singletons. This entry belongs to a study of cytotoxic CD8 clonotypes in ibrutinib-treated CLL. Study-level points and caveats: Clonality went up at ibrutinib response and then declined back toward baseline at progression.

This TCR was recovered from a human donor with chronic lymphocytic leukemia. The material was PBMCs, obtained after 36 months of ibrutinib treatment.

The CDR3 region has the DNA TGCGCCAGCAGCTCCAACACAGTATCCGGAAACACCATATATTTT. Its translation is CASSSNTVSGNTIYF. V and J are TRBV5-1 and TRBJ1-3; D unclear. The CDR3 runs 15 residues. The ends were cut back, 3 bases at V and 4 bases at J, with 14 bases in the middle. Germline assignment: CDR1 SGHRS and CDR2 YFSETQ.